This entry concerns a single T cell receptor beta chain. The data originate from a study of tumor-infiltrating lymphocytes in primary liver carcinoma. The overall study: The cohort consisted of patients whose primary liver carcinoma was surgically resected.

Out of unsorted whole blood came the blood RNA, and germline DNA was extracted as well. A constant-region primer primed TCR beta cDNA synthesis from 500 ng of total RNA. Construction of TCR beta libraries relied on three successive nested multiplex PCR rounds employing slightly modified ARM-PCR. Each CDR3 protein is one row after TCRdb ran MiXCR on the multiplex PCR reads. The repertoire includes about 300,000 distinct CDR3 sequences, more than 55% of them detected once, and roughly 9% sits in the top ten. The TCR sequence derives from a man aged 35 to 55 with primary liver carcinoma and hepatitis B virus infection. Sequenced: peripheral blood.

The CDR3 sequence is CAWSPGTRDGYTF. Here the CDR3 DNA reads TGTGCCTGGAGTCCCGGGACAAGGGATGGCTACACCTTC. V usage is TRBV30 and J usage is TRBJ1-2, with D possibly being TRBD1 (6 bases). Germline CDR1 GTSNPN, CDR2 SVGIG (reference sequence). CDR3 length equals 13 residues. The germline V and J ends were trimmed by 2 bases and 6 bases, with 13 bases remaining between them. The full variable domain, in which reference TRBV30 and TRBJ1-2 provide the parts outside the CDR3, is SQTIHQWPATLVQPVGSPLSLECTVEGTSNPNLYWYRQAAGRGLQLLFYSVGIGQISSEVPQNLSASRPQDRQFILSSKKLLLSDSGFYLCAWSPGTRDGYTFGSGTRLTVV.